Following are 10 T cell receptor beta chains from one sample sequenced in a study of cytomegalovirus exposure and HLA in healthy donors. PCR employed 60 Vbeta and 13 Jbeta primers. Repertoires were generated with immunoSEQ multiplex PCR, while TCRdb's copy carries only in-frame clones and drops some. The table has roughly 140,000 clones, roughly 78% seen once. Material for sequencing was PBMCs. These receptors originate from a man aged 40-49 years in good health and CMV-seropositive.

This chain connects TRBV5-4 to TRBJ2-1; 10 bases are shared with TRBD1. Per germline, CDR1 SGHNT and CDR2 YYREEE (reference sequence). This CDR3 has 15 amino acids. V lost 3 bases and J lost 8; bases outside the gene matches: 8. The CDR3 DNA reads TGTGCCAGCAGCTCGCGGACAGGGGGTCTCGATGAGCAGTTCTTC. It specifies CASSSRTGGLDEQFF.

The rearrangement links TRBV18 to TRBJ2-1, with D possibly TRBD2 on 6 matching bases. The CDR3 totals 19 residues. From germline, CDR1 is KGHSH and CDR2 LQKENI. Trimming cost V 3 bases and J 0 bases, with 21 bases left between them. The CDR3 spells CASSPIKAGGASSYNEQFF. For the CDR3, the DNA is TGTGCCAGCTCACCGATCAAGGCTGGCGGGGCTAGCTCCTACAATGAGCAGTTCTTC.

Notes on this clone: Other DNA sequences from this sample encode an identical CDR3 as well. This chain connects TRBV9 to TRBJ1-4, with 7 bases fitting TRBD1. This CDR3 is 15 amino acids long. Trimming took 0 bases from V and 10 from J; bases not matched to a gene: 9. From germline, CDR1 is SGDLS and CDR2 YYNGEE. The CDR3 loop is CASSVGGTESGKLFF. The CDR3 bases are TGTGCCAGCAGCGTAGGAGGGACAGAATCGGGAAAACTGTTTTTT. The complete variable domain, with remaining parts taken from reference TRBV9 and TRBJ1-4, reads DSGVTQTPKHLITATGQRVTLRCSPRSGDLSVYWYQQSLDQGLQFLIQYYNGEERAKGNILERFSAQQFPDLHSELNLSSLELGDSALYFCASSVGGTESGKLFFGSGTQLSVL.

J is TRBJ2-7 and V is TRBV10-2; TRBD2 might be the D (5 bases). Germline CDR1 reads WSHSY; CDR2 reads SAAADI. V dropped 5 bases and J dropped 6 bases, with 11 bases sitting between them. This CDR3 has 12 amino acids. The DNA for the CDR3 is TGCGCCAGCAGTATGCGGGTATCCGAGCAGTACTTC. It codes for CASSMRVSEQYF.

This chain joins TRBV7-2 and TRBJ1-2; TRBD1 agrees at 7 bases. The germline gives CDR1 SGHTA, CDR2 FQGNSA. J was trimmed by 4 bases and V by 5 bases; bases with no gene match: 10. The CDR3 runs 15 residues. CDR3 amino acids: CASSRRQGVGYGYTF. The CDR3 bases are TGTGCCAGCAGCAGACGACAGGGTGTCGGCTATGGCTACACCTTC. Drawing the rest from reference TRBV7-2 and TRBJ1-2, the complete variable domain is GAGVSQSPSNKVTEKGKDVELRCDPISGHTALYWYRQSLGQGLEFLIYFQGNSAPDKSGLPSDRFSAERTGGSVSTLTIQRTQQEDSAVYLCASSRRQGVGYGYTFGSGTRLTVV.

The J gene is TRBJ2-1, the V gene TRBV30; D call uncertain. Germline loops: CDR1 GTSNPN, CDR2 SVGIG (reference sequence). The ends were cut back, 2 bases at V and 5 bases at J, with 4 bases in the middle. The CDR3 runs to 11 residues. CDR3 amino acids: CAWSINNEQFF. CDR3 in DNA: TGTGCCTGGAGTATAAACAATGAGCAGTTCTTC.

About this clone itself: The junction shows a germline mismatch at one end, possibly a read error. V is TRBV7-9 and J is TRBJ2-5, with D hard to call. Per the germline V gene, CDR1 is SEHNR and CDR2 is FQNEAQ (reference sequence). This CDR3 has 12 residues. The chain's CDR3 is CSSSYGKETQYF. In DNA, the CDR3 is TGTTCCAGCAGCTATGGCAAAGAGACCCAGTACTTC.

For the CDR3, the DNA is TGTGCCAGCTCACCCCCGTTATGGGACAGGGGTCACAATGAGCAGTTCTTC. It yields the protein CASSPPLWDRGHNEQFF. The chain combines TRBV18 with TRBJ2-1; TRBD1 matches 10 bases. V lost 3 bases, J lost 5 bases, and 10 bases stayed unmatched. The V gene's germline CDR1 is KGHSH and CDR2 LQKENI. This CDR3 has 17 residues.

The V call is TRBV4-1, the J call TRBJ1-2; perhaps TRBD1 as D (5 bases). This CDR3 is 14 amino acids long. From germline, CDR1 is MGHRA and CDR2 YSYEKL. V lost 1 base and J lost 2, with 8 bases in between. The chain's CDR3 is CASSQASGNYGYTF. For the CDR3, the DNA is TGCGCCAGCAGCCAAGCGTCAGGGAACTATGGCTACACCTTC.

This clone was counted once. The CDR3 bases are TGCAGCGCACGACAGGGAGACACTGAAGCTTTCTTT. As protein: CSARQGDTEAFF. This chain uses TRBV29-1 with TRBJ1-1, with 7 bases matching TRBD1. This CDR3 contains 12 residues. Germline V gene sequence: CDR1 SQVTM, CDR2 ANQGSEA. V was pared by 7 bases and J by 3 bases, with 5 bases of the junction left unmatched.